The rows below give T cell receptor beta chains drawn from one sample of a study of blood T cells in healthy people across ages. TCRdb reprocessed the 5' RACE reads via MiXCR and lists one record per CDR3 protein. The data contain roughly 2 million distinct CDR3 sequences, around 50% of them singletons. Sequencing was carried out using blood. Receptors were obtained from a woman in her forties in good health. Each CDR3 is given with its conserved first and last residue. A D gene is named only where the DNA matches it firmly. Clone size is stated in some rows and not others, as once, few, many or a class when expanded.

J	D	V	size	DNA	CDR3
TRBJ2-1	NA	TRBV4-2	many	TGTGCCAGCAGCCAAGGGGCTGACGAATCCTACAATGAGCAGTTCTTC	CASSQGADESYNEQFF
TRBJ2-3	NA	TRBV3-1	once	TGTGCCAGCAGCCAAGATGAGGCCCCCTTAGGCCTCCTCGAAGGCACAGATACGCAGTATTTT	CASSQDEAPLGLLEGTDTQYF
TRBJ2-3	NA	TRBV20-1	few	TGCAGTGCTAGAGCCCTAGCAAGCACAGATACGCAGTATTTT	CSARALASTDTQYF
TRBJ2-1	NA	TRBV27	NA	TGTGCCAGCAGTGCCTCCCCTTCTCCTAGCTTACCCTCTAGGAATGAGCAGTTCTTC	CASSASPSPSLPSRNEQFF
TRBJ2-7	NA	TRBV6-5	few	TGTGCCAGCAGTTACGTCCGGGACTACGAGCAGTACTTC	CASSYVRDYEQYF
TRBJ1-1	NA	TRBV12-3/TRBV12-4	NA	TGTGCCAGCAGTTTAGCGAGTAGGTCAGCTGAAGCTTTCTTT	CASSLASRSAEAFF
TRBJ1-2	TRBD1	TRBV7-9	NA	TGTGCCAGCAGCTTAGGATCAGGGGGCGCCTATAACTATGGCTACACCTTC	CASSLGSGGAYNYGYTF
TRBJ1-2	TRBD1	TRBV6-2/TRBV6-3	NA	TGTGCCAGCAGACGGACAGGTCCCACTGCTAACTATGGCTACACCTTC	CASRRTGPTANYGYTF
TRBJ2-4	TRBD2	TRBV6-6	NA	TGTGCCAGCAGTTACGGGTTAGCGGGGCAAGTGCAGTACTTC	CASSYGLAGQVQYF
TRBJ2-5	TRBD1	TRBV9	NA	TGTGCCAGCAGCCCCCCAACCGGGACAGGGGTCGAGACCCAGTACTTC	CASSPPTGTGVETQYF
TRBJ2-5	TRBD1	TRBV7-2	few	TGTGCCAGCAGCCCAGCGGGACAGGGGTACCAAGAGACCCAGTACTTC	CASSPAGQGYQETQYF
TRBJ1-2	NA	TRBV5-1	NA	TGCGCCAGCAGCGACCGAAATCAAGTGGGGTTTGACTACACCTTC	CASSDRNQVGFDYTF
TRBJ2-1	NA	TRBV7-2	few	TGTGCCAGCAGCTTGGACCCTCTCTATAAGCAGTTCTTC	CASSLDPLYKQFF
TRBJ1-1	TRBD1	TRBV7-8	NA	TGTGCCAGCAGCTTAATCCGGGACAGGGGTACTGGCACTGAAGCTTTCTTT	CASSLIRDRGTGTEAFF
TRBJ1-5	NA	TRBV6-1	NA	TGTGCCAGCAGTGTCCTTGGGGAGCCCCAGCATTTT	CASSVLGEPQHF
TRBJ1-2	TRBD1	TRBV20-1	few	TGCAGTGCTAGATTACAGGGGGACTATGGCTACACCTTC	CSARLQGDYGYTF
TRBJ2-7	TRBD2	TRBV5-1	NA	TGCGCCAGCAGCTCTGGACTAGCGGGGGTCCCCAGCTCCTACGAGCAGTACTTC	CASSSGLAGVPSSYEQYF
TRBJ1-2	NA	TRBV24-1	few	TGTGCCACCAGTGATGAACTGCGGCACTATGGCTACACCTTC	CATSDELRHYGYTF
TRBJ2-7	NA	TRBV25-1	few	TGTGCCAGCAGTGAAGGCAGACTAAGCTCCTACGAGCAGTACTTC	CASSEGRLSSYEQYF
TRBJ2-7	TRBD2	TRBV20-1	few	TGCAGTGCTAGATTCGTAGCGGGGGGTTTGTACGAGCAGTACTTC	CSARFVAGGLYEQYF
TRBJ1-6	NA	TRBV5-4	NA	TGTGCCAGCAGCTTACAGGGTGCCTATAATTCACCCCTCCACTTT	CASSLQGAYNSPLHF
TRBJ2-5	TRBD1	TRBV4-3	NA	TGCGCCAGCAGCCGGGGGACAGGGGAGAGCAATGAGCAGTACTTC	CASSRGTGESNEQYF
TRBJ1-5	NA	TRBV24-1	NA	TGTGCCACCAGTGATTGGACAGAGAATCAGCCCCAGCATTTT	CATSDWTENQPQHF
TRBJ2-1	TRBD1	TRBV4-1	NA	TGCGCCAGCAGCCAACTTCCCCCGGGACAGCTTTCTAATGAGCAGTTCTTC	CASSQLPPGQLSNEQFF
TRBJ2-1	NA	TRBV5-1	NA	TGCGCCAGCAGCTTGTTAGGCGGGGATCAGTTCTTC	CASSLLGGDQFF
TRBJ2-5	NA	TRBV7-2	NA	TGTGCCAGCAGCCCCATTGCAGAGACCCAGTACTTC	CASSPIAETQYF